The 13 T cell receptor beta chains in this list originate from one sample, sequenced in a study of early T cells in non-severe SARS-CoV-2 infection. TCRdb re-called the 5' RACE reads with MiXCR, one entry per CDR3 protein. Of nearly 90,000 distinct CDR3 sequences in the sample, over 13% were seen once. Sequencing was done on a sample of whole blood. Every receptor here comes from an adult who was a healthcare worker with PCR-confirmed SARS-CoV-2 infection or an uninfected control (not recorded which).

The rearrangement links TRBV7-8 to TRBJ2-7, with D perhaps TRBD1 (6 bases). The length of the CDR3 is 14 residues. V shed 5 bases and J shed 0 bases, with 11 bases lying between them. Looked up from germline, CDR1 is SGHVS and CDR2 is FQNEAQ. The CDR3 nucleotides read TGTGCCAGCAGCCCCGGGACATCCTCCTACGAGCAGTACTTC. Translation: CASSPGTSSYEQYF.

This clonotype has ten or more counts. This chain connects TRBV9 to TRBJ1-2; D not certain. Trimming removed 2 bases from V and 8 bases from J, with 10 bases in between. CDR3 size: 12 residues. Germline-derived CDR1 and CDR2 are SGDLS and YYNGEE. CDR3 loop: CASSVGPWGYTF. In DNA, the CDR3 is TGTGCCAGCAGCGTGGGTCCCTGGGGCTACACCTTC. The whole variable domain, remainder taken from reference TRBV9 and TRBJ1-2, is DSGVTQTPKHLITATGQRVTLRCSPRSGDLSVYWYQQSLDQGLQFLIQYYNGEERAKGNILERFSAQQFPDLHSELNLSSLELGDSALYFCASSVGPWGYTFGSGTRLTVV.

There are many counts of this clonotype. The gene calls are TRBV6-5 and TRBJ1-1; a possible D gene is TRBD1 (6 bases). Germline CDR1 reads MNHEY; CDR2 reads SVGAGI. CDR3 size: 16 residues. V lost 7 bases and J 6 bases, leaving 24 bases between the germline ends. CDR3 loop: CASTLGGQRKNAEAFF. Written as DNA, the CDR3 is TGTGCCAGCACCCTTGGGGGGCAGAGAAAGAATGCTGAAGCTTTCTTT.

The chain's CDR3 is CASSLVISGGSTDTQYF. CDR3 sequence (DNA): TGCGCCAGCAGCTTGGTAATTTCCGGAGGATCCACAGATACGCAGTATTTT. V is TRBV5-1 and J is TRBJ2-3; tentatively, D is TRBD2 (5 bases). This CDR3 comprises 17 residues. CDR1 and CDR2 from the germline V gene are SGHRS and YFSETQ. V lost 0 bases to trimming and J lost 2 bases, with 16 bases between them.

There are many counts of this clonotype. The rearrangement links TRBV7-9 to TRBJ1-1; no clear D gene. Trimming took off 1 base at V and 5 bases at J, with 11 bases between the two ends. CDR3 length: 14 amino acids. CDR1 is SEHNR and CDR2 is FQNEAQ in the germline V gene (reference sequence). CDR3: CASSLEGSRTEAFF. As DNA, the CDR3 is TGTGCCAGCAGCTTAGAGGGTTCGAGGACTGAAGCTTTCTTT.

This clonotype has at least ten counts. V gene TRBV27 combines with J gene TRBJ1-5, with a tentative D call TRBD1 (5 bases). Germline V gene sequence: CDR1 MNHEY, CDR2 SMNVEV (reference sequence). V lost 2 bases and J 3 bases, leaving 14 bases between the germline ends. The CDR3 sequence is 16 residues long. In nucleotides, the CDR3 is TGTGCCAGCAGTTTAAAAATGGGGCAGAACAATCAGCCCCAGCATTTT. Its protein is CASSLKMGQNNQPQHF.

This clonotype was observed many times. CDR3 protein: CASSAGPTTGSSYEQYF. CDR3 nucleotide sequence: TGTGCCAGCAGCGCCGGACCTACGACAGGTAGCTCCTACGAGCAGTACTTC. This rearrangement joins TRBV5-5 to TRBJ2-7; D is possibly TRBD1 (6 bases). Germline V gene lookup returns CDR1 SGHKS and CDR2 YYEKEE (reference sequence). Trimming left V 4 bases short and J 0 bases short, with 20 bases between. CDR3 size: 17 residues.

This clonotype was observed a few times. This rearrangement joins TRBV9 to TRBJ2-2; no firm D call. From germline, CDR1 is SGDLS and CDR2 YYNGEE. Trimming left V 3 bases short and J 0 bases short, with 9 bases between. The CDR3 extends over 15 amino acids. The CDR3 loop reads CASSGKVTNTGELFF. CDR3 DNA sequence: TGTGCCAGCAGCGGCAAAGTTACGAACACCGGGGAGCTGTTTTTT.

There are a few counts of this clonotype. V usage is TRBV6-5 and J usage is TRBJ2-3; tentative D call: TRBD2 (5 bases). Germline CDR1 reads MNHEY; CDR2 reads SVGAGI. The CDR3 has 12 residues. The germline V and J ends were trimmed by 4 bases and 6 bases, with 8 bases remaining between them. DNA for the CDR3: TGTGCCAGCAGTTGGCGAGGGGATACGCAGTATTTT. This codes for CASSWRGDTQYF.

This clonotype has a handful of counts. The chain is built from TRBV7-6 and TRBJ2-5, with D tentatively TRBD2 (5 bases). The V gene lost 4 bases and the J gene lost 1 base, with 16 bases spanning the gap. Germline V gene lookup returns CDR1 SGHVS and CDR2 FNYEAQ. The CDR3 runs 16 residues. This chain's CDR3 is CASSSLRAGGQETQYF. The CDR3 coding sequence is TGTGCCAGCAGCTCGCTAAGGGCGGGCGGCCAAGAGACCCAGTACTTC.

This clonotype was detected ten times or more. The chain carries TRBV7-7 and TRBJ2-1, with D unclear. Per the germline V gene, CDR1 is SSHAT and CDR2 is FNYEAQ (reference sequence). Trimming removed 1 base at V and 6 bases at J, with 7 bases between. The CDR3 extends over 13 amino acids. CDR3 sequence reads: CASSLGGGNEQFF. The DNA of the CDR3 is TGTGCCAGCAGCTTAGGGGGTGGCAATGAGCAGTTCTTC.

In its sample, this clonotype was seen a few times. The CDR3 region has the DNA TGCAGCGTTGAAGATTACGGGACTAGCGGGAGGGCACATGAGCAGTTCTTC. Encoded protein: CSVEDYGTSGRAHEQFF. The J gene is TRBJ2-1, the V gene TRBV29-1; 16 bases map to TRBD2. Germline V gene lookup returns CDR1 SQVTM and CDR2 ANQGSEA. The length of the CDR3 is 17 residues. The junction had 7 bases not matched to a gene; V was cut back by 0 bases and J by 8 bases.

The table lists this clonotype with many counts. The rearrangement joins TRBV6-2 or TRBV6-3 to TRBJ2-7, with a possible D match to TRBD1 (5 bases). Deletions cut 6 bases from V and 6 bases from J, with 21 bases between. The germline V gene encodes CDR1 MNHEY and CDR2 SVGEGT. The CDR3 covers 15 residues. The CDR3 region is CASSPQLNQGAEQYF. CDR3 nucleotides: TGTGCCAGCAGCCCTCAGTTAAACCAGGGTGCCGAGCAGTACTTC.